Shown below are 19 T cell receptor beta chains from a single sample sequenced in a study of shared clonotypes between healthy human individuals. Produced via immunoSEQ multiplex PCR; TCRdb's table is partial and in-frame only. The repertoire holds roughly 640,000 clones, with 74% as singletons. Sequenced sample: memory CD4+ T cells sorted from blood. The subset denotes: CD45RA-negative fraction. The receptors come from a woman younger than 45 in good health.

The CDR3 DNA is TGTGCCTGGAGTTCGGGCAGGGATGAGCAGTTCTTC. Encoded protein: CAWSSGRDEQFF. The chain employs TRBV30 and TRBJ2-1; D may be TRBD1 (5 bases). Trimming shortened V by 2 bases and J by 8 bases, and 10 bases separated the two germline ends. This CDR3 has 12 residues. From germline, CDR1 is GTSNPN and CDR2 SVGIG (reference sequence).

The chain is built from TRBV11-2 and TRBJ2-7; D gene uncertain. Deletions cut 4 bases from V and 5 bases from J, with 15 bases between. The germline gives CDR1 SGHAT, CDR2 FQNNGV. CDR3 length: 14 amino acids. The CDR3 region is CASSSSLDGDEQYF. In DNA, the CDR3 is TGTGCCAGCAGCTCGAGTTTGGACGGAGACGAGCAGTACTTC.

This clone was seen a few times. The chain couples TRBV27 to TRBJ2-2; a weak D match, TRBD2 (5 bases). Germline V gene lookup returns CDR1 MNHEY and CDR2 SMNVEV (reference sequence). The CDR3 length is 14 residues. V was cut by 4 bases and J by 7 bases, with 13 bases left in between. The CDR3 here is CASSSGVPSGELFF. Written as DNA, the CDR3 is TGTGCCAGCAGTTCCGGGGTTCCAAGCGGGGAGCTGTTTTTT.

The count of this clone is one. J is TRBJ1-2 and V is TRBV7-2, with 7 bases that match TRBD1. The CDR3 has 14 residues. Germline-derived CDR1 and CDR2 are SGHTA and FQGNSA. The trim removed 4 bases at V and 8 bases at J, leaving 10 bases unmatched. The CDR3 region has the DNA TGTGCCAGCAGCTCGCTGGACAGGCCTCCAGGCTACACCTTC. Protein product: CASSSLDRPPGYTF.

The sample holds one count of this clone. V is TRBV27 and J is TRBJ2-1; 7 nucleotides line up with TRBD2. This CDR3 region has 14 residues. V dropped 2 bases and J dropped 3; count of bases not matched to a gene: 1. Germline values: CDR1 MNHEY, CDR2 SMNVEV (reference sequence). The CDR3 sequence: CASSLTSDYNEQFF. The DNA of the CDR3 is TGTGCCAGCAGTTTAACTAGCGACTACAATGAGCAGTTCTTC.

The chain employs TRBV25-1 and TRBJ2-3, with 11 bases identical to TRBD1. CDR3 length equals 17 residues. Unmatched junction bases numbered 9, after V lost 1 base and J lost 6 bases. Germline V gene lookup returns CDR1 MGHDK and CDR2 SYGVNS. This CDR3 reads CASSESGGQGVGDTQYF. The CDR3 bases are TGTGCCAGCAGTGAATCGGGGGGACAGGGGGTAGGGGATACGCAGTATTTT.

The J gene is TRBJ1-5, the V gene TRBV19; 9 nucleotides agree with TRBD1. Germline assignment: CDR1 LNHDA and CDR2 SQIVND (reference sequence). Trimming took 7 bases from V and 6 from J; bases not matched to a gene: 7. The CDR3 consists of 14 residues. The CDR3 here is CASMGTGPSQPQHF. DNA for the CDR3: TGTGCCAGTATGGGGACAGGGCCCTCTCAGCCCCAGCATTTT.

This sequence joins TRBV4-1 and TRBJ1-2; 11 positions agree with TRBD1. V lost 0 bases to trimming and J lost 0 bases; unmatched junction nucleotides: 6. The CDR3 runs 18 residues. Germline V lookup: CDR1 MGHRA, CDR2 YSYEKL. The CDR3: CASSQDIGTGGSNYGYTF. DNA for the CDR3: TGCGCCAGCAGCCAAGATATTGGGACAGGGGGTTCTAACTATGGCTACACCTTC.

This chain uses TRBV28 with TRBJ1-5; D gene ambiguous. CDR3 length: 11 amino acids. Germline CDR1 reads MDHEN; CDR2 reads SYDVKM. V was cut by 5 bases and J by 9 bases, with 8 bases left in between. DNA of the CDR3: TGTGCCAGCAGTGAGTCCCGGCCCCAGCATTTT. This encodes CASSESRPQHF.

Written as DNA, the CDR3 is TGCGCCAGCAAGGGACAGGGTTACGAGCAGTACTTC. It translates to CASKGQGYEQYF. The chain combines TRBV10-1 with TRBJ2-7; TRBD1 agrees at 9 bases. The CDR3 runs to 12 residues. CDR1 is WNHNN and CDR2 is SYGVQD in the germline V gene (reference sequence). With 7 bases clipped from V and 4 bases from J, the junction kept 2 bases outside the gene matches.

This clone was recorded many times. In nucleotides, the CDR3 is TGTGCCAGCAGTCCGGGGACAGGGGGCGGGAATGGCTACACCTTC. This sequence encodes CASSPGTGGGNGYTF. The chain has TRBV27 and TRBJ1-2; TRBD1 matches 12 bases. Germline V gene sequence: CDR1 MNHEY, CDR2 SMNVEV (reference sequence). The V gene end was trimmed by 5 bases and the J gene end by 6 bases; junction bases not matched to a gene: 7. The CDR3 is 15 amino acids.

This clone came up a few times. The chain links TRBV4-1 to TRBJ1-2, with D possibly TRBD1 on 6 matching bases. The CDR3 is made up of 15 amino acids. Germline V gives CDR1 MGHRA, CDR2 YSYEKL. Trimming stripped 1 base from V and 4 bases from J, with 13 bases between. The CDR3, as DNA: TGCGCCAGCAGCCAAGGCGACAGGCCTGTCTATGGCTACACCTTC. Translated, it gives CASSQGDRPVYGYTF.

This sequence joins TRBV5-1 and TRBJ1-1; D may be TRBD1 (5 bases). V lost 0 bases, J lost 2 bases, and 17 bases lay in between. Germline V CDR1 and CDR2: SGHRS, YFSETQ. The CDR3 contains 17 residues. The CDR3 bases are TGCGCCAGCAGCTTGGGGGGCGCCAGGGTAGGAAACACTGAAGCTTTCTTT. This gives the protein CASSLGGARVGNTEAFF.

About this clone: With a much larger clone just one base away, this may be a read error. This sample includes further DNA sequences coding for the same CDR3. The chain links TRBV28 to TRBJ2-3, with unresolved D. Germline V gene lookup returns CDR1 MDHEN and CDR2 SYDVKM. The CDR3 is 11 residues long. Trimming took off 3 bases at V and 6 bases at J, with 4 bases between the two ends. The DNA for the CDR3 is TGTGCCAGCAGTTTGGGTGATACGCAGTATTTT. This codes for CASSLGDTQYF.

The chain uses TRBV7-2 and TRBJ2-5, with TRBD1 matching over 8 bases. CDR1 is SGHTA and CDR2 is FQGNSA in the germline V gene. Trimming cost V 1 base and J 2 bases; bases outside gene matches: 12. This CDR3 spans 18 amino acids. CDR3 loop: CASSLVFRGRHRQETQYF. The CDR3 coding sequence is TGTGCCAGCAGCTTAGTTTTCAGGGGGCGGCACAGGCAAGAGACCCAGTACTTC.

V is TRBV6-1 and J is TRBJ2-5; unclear D gene. Per the germline V gene, CDR1 is MNHNS and CDR2 is SASEGT. CDR3 length: 12 amino acids. Deletions cut 8 bases from V and 2 bases from J, with 9 bases between. CDR3 sequence reads: CASQGDQETQYF. The CDR3 DNA sequence: TGTGCCAGCCAAGGAGATCAAGAGACCCAGTACTTC.

This chain links TRBV6-5 with TRBJ1-2; tentative D call: TRBD1 (6 bases). The ends were cut back, 6 bases at V and 4 bases at J, with 12 bases in the middle. The germline CDR1 and CDR2 sequences are MNHEY and SVGAGI. The CDR3 spans 13 residues. CDR3 coding DNA: TGTGCCAGCAGGAGGGGGGGCACCTATGGCTACACCTTC. The encoded protein is CASRRGGTYGYTF.

V usage is TRBV5-1 and J usage is TRBJ2-7; a possible D gene is TRBD2 (6 bases). Germline-derived CDR1 and CDR2 are SGHRS and YFSETQ. The CDR3 loop spans 17 amino acids. Trimming left V 0 bases short and J 0 bases short, with 16 bases between. CDR3 coding DNA: TGCGCCAGCAGCTTGGGGTTCCGGGACGGGGGCTCCTACGAGCAGTACTTC. Protein: CASSLGFRDGGSYEQYF.

In its sample, this clone was seen a few times. The J gene is TRBJ1-2, the V gene TRBV7-8; 8 bases agree with TRBD1. CDR3 length equals 14 residues. The germline V gene has CDR1 SGHVS and CDR2 FQNEAQ. The ends lost 5 bases at V and 4 bases at J; junction bases unmatched: 6. The CDR3 region has the DNA TGTGCCAGCAGCCCGACAGGGGCAAGCTATGGCTACACCTTC. The encoded protein is CASSPTGASYGYTF. Variable domain in full (rest from reference TRBV7-8 and TRBJ1-2): GAGVSQSPRYKVAKRGQDVALRCDPISGHVSLFWYQQALGQGPEFLTYFQNEAQLDKSGLPSDRFFAERPEGSVSTLKIQRTQQEDSAVYLCASSPTGASYGYTFGSGTRLTVV.